The next 27 T cell receptor beta chains were all read from a single sample in a study of early T cells in non-severe SARS-CoV-2 infection. Each CDR3 protein gets one entry after TCRdb re-called the 5' RACE reads with MiXCR. The sample shows roughly 45,000 distinct CDR3 sequences, 12% of them seen only once. The sample was whole blood. These receptors all stem from an adult who was a healthcare worker with PCR-confirmed SARS-CoV-2 infection or an uninfected control (not recorded which).

The chain combines TRBV29-1 with TRBJ2-3, with D possibly TRBD2 on 7 matching bases. Trimming pared 3 bases from V and 2 bases from J, leaving 12 bases between. The CDR3 spans 14 residues. Germline CDR1 and CDR2: SQVTM and ANQGSEA. The CDR3 coding sequence is TGCAGCGTTGACCCGGGGGGCGCCACAGATACGCAGTATTTT. This gives the protein CSVDPGGATDTQYF.

This clonotype was seen many times. The chain combines TRBV5-1 with TRBJ2-3; the match to TRBD2 covers 7 bases. CDR1 and CDR2 (germline): SGHRS, YFSETQ. This CDR3 is 17 amino acids long. With V trimmed by 3 bases and J by 3 bases, 13 bases remained unmatched. DNA for the CDR3: TGCGCCAGCAGCTCTCCTACGGGCGGGAGAAGAACAGATACGCAGTATTTT. Translation gives CASSSPTGGRRTDTQYF.

The gene calls are TRBV5-5 and TRBJ1-1, with TRBD1 identical over 8 bases. The CDR3 loop spans 15 amino acids. Germline lookup yields CDR1 SGHKS and CDR2 YYEKEE (reference sequence). J was trimmed by 0 bases and V by 3 bases; bases with no gene match: 4. This CDR3 is CASSSDRDMNTEAFF. CDR3 sequence (DNA): TGTGCCAGCAGCTCGGACAGGGATATGAACACTGAAGCTTTCTTT.

This clonotype came up a few times. The chain links TRBV25-1 to TRBJ2-7; the match to TRBD1 covers 7 bases. V shed 4 bases, J shed 5 bases, and the junction held 8 bases outside the gene matches. The CDR3 is 14 residues long. Looked up from germline, CDR1 is MGHDK and CDR2 is SYGVNS. CDR3 DNA sequence: TGTGCCAGCAGTGCGCTACCGGGACAGAACGAGCAGTACTTC. The encoded protein is CASSALPGQNEQYF.

Only a few counts were recorded for this clonotype. The chain has TRBV7-3 and TRBJ1-1; weak D call: TRBD1 (5 bases). The ends were cut back, 5 bases at V and 4 bases at J, with 14 bases in the middle. The CDR3 is made up of 14 amino acids. Germline V gene data show CDR1 as SGHTA and CDR2 as FQGTGA. CDR3 sequence: CASSPQGGATEAFF. The CDR3 nucleotides are TGTGCCAGCAGCCCCCAAGGAGGGGCCACTGAAGCTTTCTTT.

This clonotype was counted ten times or more. V is TRBV10-3 and J is TRBJ1-4; a possible D gene is TRBD1 (6 bases). The CDR3 loop spans 13 amino acids. The V and J ends lost 6 bases and 8 bases respectively, with 13 bases between them. Germline-derived CDR1 and CDR2 are ENHRY and SYGVKD. This chain's CDR3 is CAISRNREEKLFF. The CDR3 bases are TGTGCCATCAGCCGCAACAGGGAGGAAAAACTGTTTTTT.

This chain uses TRBV4-1 with TRBJ1-1; no definite D call. V was cut by 1 base and J by 10 bases, with 13 bases left in between. This CDR3 contains 13 residues. Per the germline V gene, CDR1 is MGHRA and CDR2 is YSYEKL. CDR3 sequence: CASSQVGPGGAFF. In DNA form, the CDR3 reads TGCGCCAGCAGCCAAGTAGGCCCCGGCGGAGCTTTCTTT.

The rearrangement uses TRBV7-9 and TRBJ2-7; tentatively, D is TRBD1 (6 bases). Trimming took 5 bases from V and 2 from J, leaving 13 bases between them. The CDR3 has 14 amino acids. Germline V lookup: CDR1 SEHNR, CDR2 FQNEAQ (reference sequence). In nucleotides, the CDR3 is TGTGCCAGCAGCCACCTGGGGGCTACCTACGAGCAGTACTTC. It translates to CASSHLGATYEQYF.

V usage is TRBV6-6 and J usage is TRBJ2-3, with D possibly matching TRBD2 (5 bases). The CDR3 length is 14 residues. The germline gives CDR1 MNHNY, CDR2 SVGAGI (reference sequence). V lost 10 bases and J lost 0, with 14 bases in between. The CDR3: CAIFGGPSTDTQYF. The DNA of the CDR3 is TGTGCCATCTTCGGAGGTCCTAGCACAGATACGCAGTATTTT.

This clonotype was found a few times. This sequence joins TRBV28 and TRBJ1-1; weak D call: TRBD1 (5 bases). Trimming cost V 0 bases and J 3 bases, with 11 bases left between them. Looked up from germline, CDR1 is MDHEN and CDR2 is SYDVKM. This CDR3 has 15 residues. Here the CDR3 DNA reads TGTGCCAGCAGTTTATGGGGGGGGACGGACACTGAAGCTTTCTTT. As protein: CASSLWGGTDTEAFF.

This clonotype appeared a few times. The chain carries TRBV5-1 and TRBJ1-3; D not resolved. CDR1 is SGHRS and CDR2 is YFSETQ in the germline V gene. The CDR3 contains 16 residues. V lost 3 bases, J lost 0 bases, and 13 bases lay in between. The CDR3 spells CASSSLGDSSGNTIYF. DNA of the CDR3: TGCGCCAGCAGCTCCCTCGGAGATAGCTCTGGAAACACCATATATTTT. The whole variable domain, remainder taken from reference TRBV5-1 and TRBJ1-3, is KAGVTQTPRYLIKTRGQQVTLSCSPISGHRSVSWYQQTPGQGLQFLFEYFSETQRNKGNFPGRFSGRQFSNSRSEMNVSTLELGDSALYLCASSSLGDSSGNTIYFGEGSWLTVV.

The chain is built from TRBV9 and TRBJ2-1, with TRBD2 matching 10 bases. There are 18 residues in the CDR3. The germline V gene encodes CDR1 SGDLS and CDR2 YYNGEE. Trimming removed 3 bases from V and 5 bases from J; junction bases left unmatched: 14. CDR3 amino acids: CASSEPRAGGPRDNEQFF. CDR3 nucleotide sequence: TGTGCCAGCAGCGAGCCCCGAGCGGGAGGGCCCCGGGACAATGAGCAGTTCTTC.

The table lists this clonotype with many counts. This chain links TRBV20-1 with TRBJ2-1, with 7 bases identical to TRBD2. With 0 bases clipped from V and 2 bases from J, the junction kept 4 bases outside the gene matches. This CDR3 is 15 amino acids long. In germline, CDR1 is DFQATT, CDR2 SNEGSKA (reference sequence). The CDR3 protein is CSARDREAPYNEQFF. As DNA, the CDR3 is TGCAGTGCTAGAGATCGGGAGGCCCCCTACAATGAGCAGTTCTTC.

V is TRBV27 and J is TRBJ2-7; D might be TRBD1 (7 bases). Trimming shortened V by 4 bases and J by 9 bases, and 22 bases separated the two germline ends. CDR1 MNHEY and CDR2 SMNVEV come from the germline V gene (reference sequence). The CDR3 runs 15 residues. The CDR3 reads CASSYQGGNLVGQYF. In DNA form, the CDR3 reads TGTGCCAGCAGTTACCAGGGGGGAAATCTAGTCGGGCAGTACTTC.

By frequency in the sample, this clonotype is medium-sized. This chain connects TRBV11-3 to TRBJ1-5; D unresolved. V was trimmed by 3 bases and J by 4 bases, leaving 4 bases between them. CDR1 and CDR2 from the germline V gene are SGHNT and YENEEA. This CDR3 has 12 amino acids. CDR3 region: CASSFGNQPQHF. The CDR3 DNA sequence: TGTGCCAGCAGCTTCGGGAATCAGCCCCAGCATTTT.

A remark on this clonotype: This may come from a read error, since a much larger clone is one base off. V gene TRBV4-2 combines with J gene TRBJ1-1; the D is unclear. The CDR3 loop spans 14 amino acids. The V and J ends lost 5 bases and 9 bases respectively, with 19 bases between them. Per germline, CDR1 LGHNA and CDR2 YNFKEQ. For the CDR3, the DNA is TGTGCCAGCAGCTCGCACACTCCGGAACCCCAAGCTTTCTTT. Protein: CASSSHTPEPQAFF.

This clonotype was counted at least ten times. The chain employs TRBV5-4 and TRBJ1-2; D gene ambiguous. V shed 0 bases and J shed 4 bases, with 13 bases lying between them. Germline CDR1 SGHNT, CDR2 YYREEE (reference sequence). The CDR3 consists of 15 residues. Here the CDR3 DNA reads TGTGCCAGCAGCTTGGGTGAGGGTAGGAGCTATGGCTACACCTTC. As protein: CASSLGEGRSYGYTF.

This clonotype has ten or more counts. The chain has TRBV7-2 and TRBJ2-2; D not certain. Germline V gene sequence: CDR1 SGHTA, CDR2 FQGNSA. The V end lost 4 bases, the J end lost 6 bases, and 15 bases lay between the germline ends. The length of the CDR3 is 15 residues. CDR3 residues: CASSSQTAVSGELFF. The CDR3 DNA reads TGTGCCAGCAGCTCCCAAACGGCGGTATCCGGGGAGCTGTTTTTT.

This clonotype was detected a few times. The CDR3, as DNA: TGTGCCAGCAGTTACGGTGGCAGGGGGCAAGAGACCCAGTACTTC. Translated, it gives CASSYGGRGQETQYF. The chain employs TRBV6-6 and TRBJ2-5; 7 bases are a match to TRBD1. Per the germline V gene, CDR1 is MNHNY and CDR2 is SVGAGI (reference sequence). The CDR3 is 15 amino acids. The J segment lost 2 bases and the V segment lost 2 bases, leaving 5 bases of the junction unmatched.

Ten or more counts support this clonotype. The J gene is TRBJ2-3, the V gene TRBV14; D might be TRBD2 (6 bases). V lost 6 bases and J 1 base, leaving 20 bases between the germline ends. Germline V gives CDR1 SGHDN, CDR2 FVKESK. This CDR3 contains 17 residues. CDR3 bases: TGTGCCAGCAGTCCGGGAGAGGGACCCGAACGCACAGATACGCAGTATTTT. Translation gives CASSPGEGPERTDTQYF.

This clonotype was observed a few times. V usage is TRBV29-1 and J usage is TRBJ1-1; 7 bases are a match to TRBD1. CDR1 SQVTM and CDR2 ANQGSEA come from the germline V gene. The CDR3 contains 13 residues. Unmatched junction bases numbered 10, after V lost 6 bases and J lost 6 bases. Here the CDR3 DNA reads TGCAGCGTCCGGACAGGTACGTCGGCTGAAGCTTTCTTT. This codes for CSVRTGTSAEAFF.

This clonotype came up many times. The chain is built from TRBV3-1 and TRBJ1-6, with a possible D match to TRBD1 (6 bases). Germline CDR1 is LGHDT and CDR2 is YNNKEL (reference sequence). The length of the CDR3 is 15 residues. The V gene lost 1 base and the J gene lost 6 bases, with 10 bases spanning the gap. CDR3 sequence reads: CASSQVGGGNSPLHF. The CDR3 DNA sequence: TGTGCCAGCAGCCAAGTGGGAGGGGGTAATTCACCCCTCCACTTT.

This clonotype was counted between two and nine times. The CDR3 nucleotides read TGTGCCAGCATCCCTAGCGGGGGGATGGCGGGAGATACGCAGTATTTT. This codes for CASIPSGGMAGDTQYF. V gene TRBV2 combines with J gene TRBJ2-3; 11 bases are shared with TRBD2. Germline trimming cut 7 bases from V and 5 bases from J; bases unmatched to any gene: 11. The germline gives CDR1 SNHLY, CDR2 FYNNEI. The CDR3 runs 16 residues.

V and J are TRBV30 and TRBJ2-7; TRBD1 matches 7 bases. V was pared by 2 bases and J by 7 bases, with 8 bases of the junction left unmatched. The germline V gene has CDR1 GTSNPN and CDR2 SVGIG (reference sequence). This CDR3 comprises 13 residues. For the CDR3, the DNA is TGTGCCTGGAGTTATACTGACAGGGATGAGCAGTACTTC. It codes for CAWSYTDRDEQYF.

The rearrangement links TRBV11-1 to TRBJ2-1, with D possibly TRBD1 on 6 matching bases. The V end was cut by 5 bases, the J end by 0 bases, with 8 bases between. This CDR3 has 14 residues. CDR1 is SGHAT, CDR2 FQDESV, per germline (reference sequence). CDR3: CASSGQFSYNEQFF. The CDR3 DNA is TGTGCCAGCAGCGGACAGTTCTCCTACAATGAGCAGTTCTTC.

This clonotype was counted ten times or more. This chain joins TRBV12-3 or TRBV12-4 and TRBJ2-7; no definite D call. Trimming removed 7 bases at V and 1 base at J, with 17 bases between. The CDR3 spans 15 residues. The CDR3 DNA reads as TGTGCCAGCACCAATAGCCGCTCCCTTTCCTACGAGCAGTACTTC. Its translation is CASTNSRSLSYEQYF.

This clonotype was counted ten times or more. CDR3 loop: CASSLDQSLRISEAFF. The CDR3 region has the DNA TGCGCCAGCAGCTTGGATCAGAGCTTAAGAATTTCTGAAGCTTTCTTT. The V and J genes are TRBV5-1 and TRBJ1-1; D remains unclear. Germline assignment: CDR1 SGHRS and CDR2 YFSETQ. This CDR3 is built from 16 residues. V shed 0 bases and J shed 6 bases, with 18 bases lying between them.